These T cell receptor beta chains were read from a single sample in a study of low-dose radiotherapy and immunotherapy resistance in tumors. Each CDR3 protein is one row after TCRdb ran MiXCR on the reads. The sample lists 60,000 to 75,000 distinct CDR3 sequences, 26% occurring once. The source was PBMCs, collected before treatment. The origin of the receptors is a male donor with rectosigmoid adenocarcinoma. Both conserved end residues are part of each CDR3. The D gene is left open where the match is weak. A clone size is listed for some rows: how often the clone was seen (once, few, many), or a class if it is expanded.

>TRBD1|TRBJ2-3|TRBV28|once
TGTGCCAGCACAACCAGGGGGAAAGATACGCAGTATTTT
CASTTRGKDTQYF
>NA|TRBJ2-2|TRBV29-1|NA
TGCAGCGCCGGGTTAGGCAGGCGCAGCGGGGAGCTGTTTTTT
CSAGLGRRSGELFF
>TRBD1|TRBJ2-3|TRBV5-1|many
TGCGCCAGCAGCTGGACAGGGGGCAATACGCAGTATTTT
CASSWTGGNTQYF
>TRBD1|TRBJ2-7|TRBV7-9|many
TGTGCCAGCAGCTTAATGTTCGGCAGGGGGCGATCCTACGAGCAGTACTTC
CASSLMFGRGRSYEQYF
>TRBD1|TRBJ1-1|TRBV7-9|many
TGTGCCAGCAGCCCGACAGGGGGATGGGACACTGAAGCTTTCTTT
CASSPTGGWDTEAFF
>TRBD2|TRBJ2-3|TRBV30|many
TGTGCCTGGAGTGTCAGGCGGGGGGATACGCAGTATTTT
CAWSVRRGDTQYF
>NA|TRBJ1-3|TRBV10-3|many
TGTGCCATCAGTGCAGGGGCAGCCTCTGACGCCATATATTTT
CAISAGAASDAIYF
>NA|TRBJ2-1|TRBV5-1|NA
TGTGCCAGCAGCGCGCTATCAAACCAACAGTTCTTC
CASSALSNQQFF
>TRBD1|TRBJ1-3|TRBV7-2|many
TGTGCCAGCAGCCCAGGGGGGGGTTTGACTGGAAACACCATATATTTT
CASSPGGGLTGNTIYF
>NA|TRBJ2-7|TRBV28|NA
TGTGCCAGCAGTTCCCACGCATTCGGGGGAGATTACGAGCAGTACTTC
CASSSHAFGGDYEQYF
>NA|TRBJ2-7|TRBV5-4|many
TGTGCCAGCAGCAAGCAACAGGTTAACGAGCAGTACTTC
CASSKQQVNEQYF
>NA|TRBJ2-3|TRBV28|many
TGTGCCAGCAGTTCTGAAGGGGGAGGCACAGATACGCAGTATTTT
CASSSEGGGTDTQYF
>NA|TRBJ1-1|TRBV12-3/TRBV12-4|NA
TGTGCCAGCAGTTTACCGGCAGGTCATAGGAACACTGAAGCTTTCTTT
CASSLPAGHRNTEAFF
>TRBD1|TRBJ2-1|TRBV29-1|many
TGCAGCGCCGGACAGGGCGATGAGCAGTTCTTC
CSAGQGDEQFF
>NA|TRBJ2-3|TRBV25-1|many
TGTGCCAGCAGTGAATCGGTCCAAACCTCCACTGATACGCAGTATTTT
CASSESVQTSTDTQYF
>TRBD1|TRBJ2-5|TRBV9|NA
TGTGCCAGCAGCGTAGGGGGGACAGGGATGTACCAAGAGACCCAGTACTTC
CASSVGGTGMYQETQYF
>NA|TRBJ2-7|TRBV4-3|many
TGCGCCAGCAGCCAAGATCTTAGTAGCGAGCAGTACTTC
CASSQDLSSEQYF
>TRBD2|TRBJ2-1|TRBV20-1|many
TGCAGTGCTCTAGCGGGGGGCACCTACAATGAGCAGTTCTTC
CSALAGGTYNEQFF
>NA|TRBJ2-7|TRBV29-1|many
TGCAGCGTTGAAGAGACACGCGACGGGGGCAAGTACTTC
CSVEETRDGGKYF
>NA|TRBJ2-7|TRBV20-1|few
TGCAGTGCGCCAGGAAGGGCAGTCTACGAGCAGTACTTC
CSAPGRAVYEQYF
>NA|TRBJ2-2|TRBV12-3/TRBV12-4|many
TGTGCCAGCAATCCGCGGGGGCCTAACACCGGGGAGCTGTTTTTT
CASNPRGPNTGELFF
>NA|TRBJ1-5|TRBV28|many
TGTGCCAGCAGTATAGTAAGACAGCCCCAGCATTTT
CASSIVRQPQHF
>NA|TRBJ2-7|TRBV4-3|many
TGCGCCAGCAGTAAGGGCCGGAGCTCCTACGAGCAGTACTTC
CASSKGRSSYEQYF
>TRBD1|TRBJ2-7|TRBV18|NA
TGTGCCAGCTCACCCCCCGGGGACAGGGGAGGAGAGCAGTACTTC
CASSPPGDRGGEQYF
>TRBD2|TRBJ2-3|TRBV6-4|many
TGTGCCAGCAGTGACCTAGCGGGGGGAAGCACAGATACGCAGTATTTT
CASSDLAGGSTDTQYF
>NA|TRBJ1-5|TRBV28|many
TGTGCCAGCAGTCCCGGGACTCGTCGGCAGCCCCAGCATTTT
CASSPGTRRQPQHF
>TRBD2|TRBJ2-5|TRBV11-2|few
TGTGCCAGCAGCCCCTCAAGGACTAGCGGAGAGACCCAGTACTTC
CASSPSRTSGETQYF
>NA|TRBJ1-2|TRBV2|many
TGTGCCAGCCAGCCTACGGAGGCCGGCGGATGGGGCTACACCTTC
CASQPTEAGGWGYTF
>NA|TRBJ2-3|TRBV5-4|NA
TGTGCCAGCAGCTTGAGGACTCAAGCCACAGATACGCAGTATTTT
CASSLRTQATDTQYF
>TRBD2|TRBJ2-1|TRBV20-1|NA
TGCAGTGCTAGTAAGGCGGGACTAGCGGGAAGCAATGAGCAGTTCTTC
CSASKAGLAGSNEQFF
>NA|TRBJ2-5|TRBV30|few
TGTGCCTGGAGCGGGCTGGGAGAGACCCAGTACTTC
CAWSGLGETQYF
>NA|TRBJ1-2|TRBV19|NA
TGTGCCACCTCTGGACAGCTCTATGGCTACACCTTC
CATSGQLYGYTF
>NA|TRBJ2-3|TRBV20-1|many
TGCAGTGCTAGGAGGGTACTGACAGATACGCAGTATTTT
CSARRVLTDTQYF